This entry lists 28 T cell receptor beta chains sequenced from one sample in a study of identical twins. MiXCR, run by TCRdb on the 5' RACE reads, gives a single entry per CDR3 protein. The sample contains 750,000 to 950,000 distinct CDR3 sequences, about 12% of which appear only once. These same data were also listed under a study on yellow fever vaccine responses in identical twins.

Specimen: PBMCs. Receptors originate from a woman aged 18-29 years in good health.

As regards this clonotype: A much larger clone sits a single nucleotide away, making a read error possible. V is TRBV5-4 and J is TRBJ2-6; tentatively, D is TRBD1 (5 bases). From germline, CDR1 is SGHNT and CDR2 YYREEE (reference sequence). CDR3 length: 14 residues. Trimming pared 4 bases from V and 1 base from J, leaving 6 bases between. The CDR3 is CASSHRSGANVLTF. CDR3 in DNA: TGTGCCAGCAGCCACAGGTCTGGGGCCAACGTCCTGACTTTC.

This clonotype appeared many times. V is TRBV12-3 or TRBV12-4 and J is TRBJ1-5, with D perhaps TRBD1 (5 bases). There are 13 residues in the CDR3. The ends were cut back, 8 bases at V and 6 bases at J, with 14 bases in the middle. The CDR3 is CASSIFGGQPQHF. The CDR3 DNA is TGTGCCAGCTCAATCTTCGGGGGTCAGCCCCAGCATTTT.

This clonotype was counted many times. J is TRBJ2-3 and V is TRBV19; D possibly corresponds to TRBD2 (5 bases). CDR3 length: 14 residues. Trimming removed 6 bases from V and 0 bases from J, with 10 bases in between. Germline loops: CDR1 LNHDA, CDR2 SQIVND (reference sequence). CDR3 region: CASRPTGSTDTQYF. In DNA, the CDR3 is TGTGCCAGTAGACCGACGGGGAGCACAGATACGCAGTATTTT.

Only a few counts were recorded for this clonotype. The chain couples TRBV11-2 to TRBJ1-2; tentative D call: TRBD1 (6 bases). Germline V CDR1 and CDR2: SGHAT, FQNNGV. The CDR3 has 15 residues. V dropped 1 base and J dropped 4 bases, with 13 bases sitting between them. Here the CDR3 reads CASSLGATGGYGYTF. For the CDR3, the DNA is TGTGCCAGCAGCTTAGGGGCGACAGGAGGCTATGGCTACACCTTC.

This clonotype was found many times. A clone one base away is much larger, so this may be a read error. The genes are TRBV28 and TRBJ1-1; no firm D call. The germline V gene has CDR1 MDHEN and CDR2 SYDVKM. This CDR3 contains 11 residues. The V end lost 2 bases, the J end lost 4 bases, and 2 bases lay between the germline ends. The CDR3 DNA follows: TGTGCCAGCAGTTTAATCACTGAAGCTTTCTTT. The encoded protein is CASSLITEAFF. Based on the CDR3 plus reference TRBV28 and TRBJ1-1, the full variable domain is DVKVTQSSRYLVKRTGEKVFLECVQDMDHENMFWYRQDPGLGLRLIYFSYDVKMKEKGDIPEGYSVSREKKERFSLILESASTNQTSMYLCASSLITEAFFGQGTRLTVV.

Many counts were recorded for this clonotype. V usage is TRBV7-9 and J usage is TRBJ1-5; maybe TRBD1 (6 bases). Germline V gene lookup returns CDR1 SEHNR and CDR2 FQNEAQ (reference sequence). The CDR3 contains 15 residues. Trimming cost V 5 bases and J 8 bases, with 19 bases left between them. CDR3 sequence reads: CASSLGFGGQEPQHF. The CDR3 DNA reads TGTGCCAGCAGCCTCGGATTCGGGGGGCAGGAGCCCCAGCATTTT.

This clonotype showed up just a few times. V usage is TRBV20-1 and J usage is TRBJ2-1, with 7 bases lining up with TRBD1. V shed 6 bases, J shed 6 bases, and the junction held 8 bases outside the gene matches. The CDR3 is 13 residues long. The germline gives CDR1 DFQATT, CDR2 SNEGSKA (reference sequence). The CDR3 bases are TGCAGTGCCCGACGGGCAGGGGGCAATGAGCAGTTCTTC. Its protein is CSARRAGGNEQFF.

The rearrangement uses TRBV3-1 and TRBJ1-2; D is unclear. Trimming removed 2 bases from V and 6 bases from J, with 13 bases in between. This CDR3 is 14 amino acids long. The germline gives CDR1 LGHDT, CDR2 YNNKEL (reference sequence). Here the CDR3 DNA reads TGTGCCAGCAGCCAATCCTTCAGAAGTGATGGCTACACCTTC. It codes for CASSQSFRSDGYTF.

This chain connects TRBV7-2 to TRBJ2-5, with D hard to call. Looked up from germline, CDR1 is SGHTA and CDR2 is FQGNSA. The CDR3 is 15 residues long. V gave up 5 bases and J gave up 3 bases, with 16 bases separating them. CDR3 coding DNA: TGTGCCAGCAGCGTAAGGTATTCCCGAGAAGAGACCCAGTACTTC. Translation gives CASSVRYSREETQYF.

This clonotype appeared a few times. This rearrangement joins TRBV11-2 to TRBJ2-6, with D uncertain. The CDR3 sequence is 20 residues long. The germline gives CDR1 SGHAT, CDR2 FQNNGV. The V end lost 2 bases, the J end lost 1 base, and 21 bases lay between the germline ends. The CDR3 DNA reads TGTGCCAGCAGCTTATTCATTTATCAGCTCACACCTTCTGGGGCCAACGTCCTGACTTTC. Amino acid sequence: CASSLFIYQLTPSGANVLTF.

The table lists this clonotype with a few counts. The chain employs TRBV5-6 and TRBJ1-6, with D hard to call. CDR1 is SGHDT and CDR2 is YYEEEE in the germline V gene. V was pared by 10 bases and J by 4 bases, with 15 bases between. The CDR3 totals 14 residues. The CDR3 spells CAATSGSYNSPLHF. CDR3 coding DNA: TGTGCCGCAACATCGGGCAGTTATAATTCACCCCTCCACTTT.

The chain uses TRBV4-1 and TRBJ1-1; tentative D call: TRBD1 (6 bases). Germline V gene data show CDR1 as MGHRA and CDR2 as YSYEKL. This CDR3 comprises 15 residues. Between the trimmed V and J ends, which lost 3 bases and 8 bases, there was a span of 19 bases. CDR3 nucleotides: TGCGCCAGCAGCCATCCCCTTTCAGGGGAAGCCGAAGCTTTCTTT. Translation: CASSHPLSGEAEAFF.

This clonotype was counted only a few times. The rearrangement joins TRBV24-1 to TRBJ2-1; 8 bases match TRBD2. The CDR3 length is 14 residues. Germline V gene data show CDR1 as KGHDR and CDR2 as SFDVKD. Trimming took 3 bases from V and 7 from J; bases not matched to a gene: 4. For the CDR3, the DNA is TGTGCCACCAGTGATCCGGGGGGGTCGAATGAGCAGTTCTTC. It yields the protein CATSDPGGSNEQFF.

This clonotype was seen more than once but under ten times. V is TRBV7-2 and J is TRBJ2-7; D call uncertain. Trimming stripped 5 bases from V and 2 bases from J, with 13 bases between. Germline CDR1 SGHTA, CDR2 FQGNSA. This CDR3 contains 14 residues. The CDR3 DNA reads as TGTGCCAGCAGCGTCGGGCAGCCCCCCTACGAGCAGTACTTC. This gives the protein CASSVGQPPYEQYF.

This sequence joins TRBV7-2 and TRBJ2-1; D possibly corresponds to TRBD2 (7 bases). Germline loops: CDR1 SGHTA, CDR2 FQGNSA. The V end lost 1 base, the J end lost 2 bases, and 12 bases lay between the germline ends. The CDR3 runs 16 residues. CDR3 sequence reads: CASSLVGGAAYNEQFF. CDR3 bases: TGTGCCAGCAGCTTAGTGGGGGGGGCCGCCTACAATGAGCAGTTCTTC.

In this sample, this clonotype turned up many times. The chain combines TRBV5-8 with TRBJ1-5; weak D call: TRBD1 (6 bases). V gave up 2 bases and J gave up 2 bases, with 14 bases separating them. The CDR3 covers 16 residues. Germline V CDR1 and CDR2: SGHTS, YDEGEE. CDR3 DNA sequence: TGTGCCAGCAGCTTTCGACTCTCAGGGGGCAATCAGCCCCAGCATTTT. This gives the protein CASSFRLSGGNQPQHF.

This clonotype was counted a few times. The V call is TRBV7-8, the J call TRBJ1-6; possible D gene TRBD1, 5 bases. This CDR3 comprises 16 residues. Germline CDR1 reads SGHVS; CDR2 reads FQNEAQ. V lost 1 base and J lost 6, with 13 bases in between. The CDR3 nucleotides are TGTGCCAGCAGCTTAGAGAGGGGCGCCCCTAATTCACCCCTCCACTTT. Translated, it gives CASSLERGAPNSPLHF.

This clonotype came up many times. Written as DNA, the CDR3 is TGCGCCAGCAGCCAAGAGATTGCGGATAATTCACCCCTCCACTTT. This translates into CASSQEIADNSPLHF. The V and J genes are TRBV4-1 and TRBJ1-6; the D is unclear. V was cut by 0 bases and J by 5 bases, with 8 bases left in between. Germline V gives CDR1 MGHRA, CDR2 YSYEKL. The CDR3 sequence is 15 residues long.

The table lists this clonotype with many counts. This chain connects TRBV7-9 to TRBJ2-1, with a possible D match to TRBD1 (5 bases). V dropped 11 bases and J dropped 8 bases, with 22 bases sitting between them. From germline, CDR1 is SEHNR and CDR2 FQNEAQ (reference sequence). The CDR3 has 14 amino acids. CDR3 DNA sequence: TGTGCCGCGACCTTGACAGCCGCTCAGGATGAGCAGTTCTTC. It translates to CAATLTAAQDEQFF.

The rearrangement links TRBV6-2 or TRBV6-3 to TRBJ2-7; maybe TRBD2 (6 bases). The CDR3 sequence is 15 residues long. V lost 6 bases, J lost 0 bases, and 15 bases lay in between. Germline CDR1 MNHEY, CDR2 SVGEGT. CDR3 bases: TGTGCCAGCAGACCCAGCGGGTGGAGCTCCTACGAGCAGTACTTC. Translating it yields CASRPSGWSSYEQYF.

This clonotype was seen repeatedly, ten times or more. The gene calls are TRBV5-6 and TRBJ1-2; D call uncertain. V was shortened by 1 base and J by 4 bases, with 5 bases between the two germline ends. Germline lookup yields CDR1 SGHDT and CDR2 YYEEEE. The length of the CDR3 is 12 residues. In nucleotides, the CDR3 is TGTGCCAGCAGCTTGAACAGCTATGGCTACACCTTC. Translated: CASSLNSYGYTF.

The V and J genes are TRBV20-1 and TRBJ2-7; 14 nucleotides align to TRBD2. There are 21 residues in the CDR3. Germline V CDR1 and CDR2: DFQATT, SNEGSKA (reference sequence). Trimming took 3 bases from V and 6 from J; bases not matched to a gene: 25. The CDR3 coding sequence is TGCAGTGCTAGCACTCTACGGCCCACCGGGACTAGCGGGAGTCCCTTGGCCGAGCAGTACTTC. Its translation is CSASTLRPTGTSGSPLAEQYF.

V is TRBV7-9 and J is TRBJ2-5, with 9 bases aligning to TRBD1. This CDR3 is 17 amino acids long. Per the germline V gene, CDR1 is SEHNR and CDR2 is FQNEAQ (reference sequence). V gave up 6 bases and J gave up 2 bases; unmatched junction bases: 13. CDR3 sequence (DNA): TGTGCCAGCAGTTCGGGACAGGGTTTTCGGGGGCAAGAGACCCAGTACTTC. Its translation: CASSSGQGFRGQETQYF.

This clonotype was detected a few times. The chain employs TRBV6-5 and TRBJ2-1, with a possible D match to TRBD2 (6 bases). The CDR3 length is 14 residues. Germline-derived CDR1 and CDR2 are MNHEY and SVGAGI. Between the trimmed V and J ends, which lost 2 bases and 2 bases, there was a span of 7 bases. CDR3 in DNA: TGTGCCAGCAGTTACCCTAGCGCCTACAATGAGCAGTTCTTC. Its protein product is CASSYPSAYNEQFF.

J is TRBJ2-1 and V is TRBV3-1, with D hard to call. V was pared by 4 bases and J by 12 bases, with 16 bases between. The CDR3 has 13 amino acids. Germline V gives CDR1 LGHDT, CDR2 YNNKEL (reference sequence). The CDR3 DNA reads as TGTGCCAGCAGCCCAGGTTCGGGTTCAGCGCAGTTCTTC. Translating gives CASSPGSGSAQFF.

The rearrangement joins TRBV6-5 to TRBJ1-1; D gene uncertain. This CDR3 comprises 14 residues. The germline V gene encodes CDR1 MNHEY and CDR2 SVGAGI. V shed 2 bases and J shed 5 bases, with 12 bases lying between them. CDR3 DNA: TGTGCCAGCAGTTACACCTTTCGGGGTACTGAAGCTTTCTTT. It encodes CASSYTFRGTEAFF.

This chain joins TRBV6-6 and TRBJ1-1; maybe TRBD1 (6 bases). The CDR3 runs to 11 residues. The V gene lost 8 bases and the J gene lost 5 bases, with 9 bases spanning the gap. Germline CDR1 is MNHNY and CDR2 is SVGAGI (reference sequence). The CDR3 protein is CASGGTTEAFF. As DNA, the CDR3 is TGTGCCAGCGGCGGGACAACTGAAGCTTTCTTT.

CDR3 sequence reads: CASSQQDRESEKLFF. Here the CDR3 DNA reads TGTGCCAGCAGTCAACAGGACAGGGAGTCTGAAAAACTGTTTTTT. The V and J genes are TRBV12-3 or TRBV12-4 and TRBJ1-4; 8 nucleotides agree with TRBD1. V trimming: 5 bases; J trimming: 7 bases; junction bases outside the gene matches: 9. The CDR3 is 15 residues long.